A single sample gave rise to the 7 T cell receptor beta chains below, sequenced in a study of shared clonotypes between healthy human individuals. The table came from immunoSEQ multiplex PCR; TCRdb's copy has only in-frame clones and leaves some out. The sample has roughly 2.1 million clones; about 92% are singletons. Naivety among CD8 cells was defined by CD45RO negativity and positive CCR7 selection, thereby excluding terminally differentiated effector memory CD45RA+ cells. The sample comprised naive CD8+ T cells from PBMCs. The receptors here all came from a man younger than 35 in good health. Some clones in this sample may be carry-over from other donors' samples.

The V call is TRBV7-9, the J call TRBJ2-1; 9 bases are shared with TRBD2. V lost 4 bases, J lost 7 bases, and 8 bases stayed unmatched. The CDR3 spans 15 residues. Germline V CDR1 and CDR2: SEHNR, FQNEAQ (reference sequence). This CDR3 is CASSSVAGAGNEQFF. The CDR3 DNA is TGTGCCAGCAGCTCCGTAGCGGGAGCGGGAAATGAGCAGTTCTTC.

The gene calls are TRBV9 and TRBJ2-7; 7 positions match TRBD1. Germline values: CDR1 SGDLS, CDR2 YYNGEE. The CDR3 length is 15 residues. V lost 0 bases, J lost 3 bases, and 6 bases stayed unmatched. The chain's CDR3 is CASSVGPRQGYEQYF. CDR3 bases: TGTGCCAGCAGCGTAGGGCCGCGACAGGGCTACGAGCAGTACTTC.

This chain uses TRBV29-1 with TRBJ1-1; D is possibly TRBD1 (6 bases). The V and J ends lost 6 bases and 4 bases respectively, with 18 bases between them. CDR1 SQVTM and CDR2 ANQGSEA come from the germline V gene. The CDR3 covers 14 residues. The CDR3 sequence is CSVEGGDTSTEAFF. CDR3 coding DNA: TGCAGCGTCGAGGGGGGGGACACGAGCACTGAAGCTTTCTTT.

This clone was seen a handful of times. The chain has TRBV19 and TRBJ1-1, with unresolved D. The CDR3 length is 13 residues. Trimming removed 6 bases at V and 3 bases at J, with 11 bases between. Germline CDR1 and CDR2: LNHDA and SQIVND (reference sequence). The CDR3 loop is CASSSDFYTEAFF. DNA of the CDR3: TGTGCCAGTAGCTCCGACTTCTACACTGAAGCTTTCTTT.

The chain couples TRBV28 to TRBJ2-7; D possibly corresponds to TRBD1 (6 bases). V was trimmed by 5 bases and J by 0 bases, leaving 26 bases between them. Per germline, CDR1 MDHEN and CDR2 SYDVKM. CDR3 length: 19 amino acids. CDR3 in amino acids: CASSHIVREIGTHSYEQYF. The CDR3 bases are TGTGCCAGCAGTCATATAGTGAGGGAAATCGGGACACACTCCTACGAGCAGTACTTC.

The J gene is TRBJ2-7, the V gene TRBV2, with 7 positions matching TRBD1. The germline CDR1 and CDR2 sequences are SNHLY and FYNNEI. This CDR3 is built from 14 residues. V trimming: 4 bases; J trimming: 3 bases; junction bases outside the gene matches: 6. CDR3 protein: CASSGIDRVYEQYF. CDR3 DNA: TGTGCCAGCAGTGGTATAGACAGGGTCTACGAGCAGTACTTC.

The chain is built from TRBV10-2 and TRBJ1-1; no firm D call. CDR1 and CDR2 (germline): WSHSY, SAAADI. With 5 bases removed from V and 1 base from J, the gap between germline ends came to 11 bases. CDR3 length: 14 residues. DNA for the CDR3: TGCGCCAGCAGTAGCTTAGCGTGGAACACTGAAGCTTTCTTT. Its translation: CASSSLAWNTEAFF.